This T cell receptor (beta chain) stems from a study of blood T cell repertoires in COVID-19 (dated by TCRdb to 2020 to 2022). Turning to the overall study: Samples from collaborators originated in the United States, Italy and Spain and spanned both the acute and convalescent phases of COVID-19. The prospective study material was composed of cDNA or gDNA derived from T cells, B-cell-depleted T cells, or PBMCs. Deeply sampled blood TCRbeta repertoires from subjects exposed to, actively infected with, or recovered from COVID-19 were included in the dataset. The repertoires were released in a freely available public database meant as a resource for research on the immune response to SARS-CoV-2. The samples were drawn from the first 160 participants of the ongoing ImmuneRACE study and from 950 to 1,500 subjects provided by 6 global collaborators. Nearly every sample came with metadata listing a de-identified subject ID, COVID-19 status, age in years and sex. Where available, HLA class I and class II types were obtained from metadata supplied by the sample provider rather than from assay-based typing. General study outcomes and caveats: Clinical and demographic metadata were provided uncurated, with the amount varying by source and participant.

V is reduced by 0 bases and J by 5 bases, leaving a spacing of 12 bases between them. There are 15 amino acids in the CDR3, from cysteine to phenylalanine inclusive. Left in the record is the CDR3 DNA by itself, 45 bases read in frame from the first base. Per the germline V gene, KGHSH is the CDR1 and LQKENI is the CDR2. The immunoSEQ Assay, a bias-controlled multiplex PCR, was used to amplify TCRbeta CDR3 regions from genomic DNA. The authors' analysis ran thus. The number of nucleated cells in each sample was estimated by amplification of reference gene primers within the assay. To quantify the absolute abundance of each unique TCRbeta CDR3 rearrangement, sequence reads were collapsed and filtered. For each sample, productive Simpson clonality was calculated as the square root of Simpson's diversity index over productive rearrangements. In its TCRdb copy, this immuneACCESS table keeps in-frame sequences only and misses some clones. Where compared with another copy, unresolved V genes explain less than half of these, and the others have no known cause. The V and J calls and clone size were taken over from that table, and D and trimming were inferred from the DNA. This sample has about 130,000 clones in its table, and more than 75% of those were observed once. The ten largest clones take up around 5% of the sample.

About this clone: Its antigen has not been determined. Base-call qualities are not available, and no considerably larger clone is one nucleotide away.

In Seattle, one collaborating source enrolled patients while the infection was active and tracked those patients longitudinally over the course of disease. Collaborating institutions collected whole blood in K2EDTA tubes following their own protocols. For TCRbeta analysis, collaborator samples were shipped as frozen whole blood, as isolated PBMCs, or as DNA extracted from either sample type. The receptor comes from a woman in her 70s with COVID-19, enrolled during active disease. Material for sequencing was peripheral blood. The chain is encoded by TRBV18 joined to TRBJ2-3, with a weak D call of TRBD1 (6 bases match). DNA sequence: TGTGCCAGCTCACCACCCACAGGGATGGGAGATACGCAGTATTTT. The resulting protein is CASSPPTGMGDTQYF.